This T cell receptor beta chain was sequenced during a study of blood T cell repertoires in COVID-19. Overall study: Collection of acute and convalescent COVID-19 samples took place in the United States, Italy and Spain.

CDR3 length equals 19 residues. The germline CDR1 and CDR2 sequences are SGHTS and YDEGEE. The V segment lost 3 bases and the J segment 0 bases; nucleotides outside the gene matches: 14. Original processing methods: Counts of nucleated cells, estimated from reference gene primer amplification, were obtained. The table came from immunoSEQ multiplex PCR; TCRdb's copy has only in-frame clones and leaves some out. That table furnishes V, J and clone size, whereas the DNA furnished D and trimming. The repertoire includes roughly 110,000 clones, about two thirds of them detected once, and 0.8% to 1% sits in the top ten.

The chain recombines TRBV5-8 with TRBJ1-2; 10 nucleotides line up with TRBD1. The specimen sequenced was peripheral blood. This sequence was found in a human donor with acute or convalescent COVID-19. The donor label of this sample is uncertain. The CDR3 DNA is TGTGCCAGCAGCTGGGGTCGAGGGGGACAGGGGCGATCTAACTATGGCTACACCTTC. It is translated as CASSWGRGGQGRSNYGYTF.